This T cell receptor (beta chain) comes out of a study of blood T cell repertoires in COVID-19. In the study overall: Samples representing acute and convalescent COVID-19 were sourced from the United States, Italy and Spain. T cells, B-cell-depleted T cells, or PBMCs supplied cDNA or gDNA.

The CDR3 is 15 residues long. The V gene lost 5 bases and the J gene lost 3 bases, with 17 bases spanning the gap. Germline values: CDR1 SGHRS, CDR2 YFSETQ. Under the authors' procedure: Estimates of nucleated cell counts were drawn from the amplification of reference gene primers. Using immunoSEQ multiplex PCR, the repertoire was profiled, and TCRdb retains in-frame clones only, with some absent. The D gene and trimming were derived from the DNA, and the V and J assignments and clone size from that table. The sample lists about 49,000 clones; 70% to 90% were seen once. V and J are TRBV5-1 and TRBJ1-1, with D hard to call. The receptor was isolated from a man aged 80 or over with acute or convalescent COVID-19. Sequenced: peripheral blood. CDR3 loop: CASSWRGAKDTEAFF. The CDR3 DNA sequence: TGCGCCAGCAGTTGGAGAGGAGCAAAGGACACTGAAGCTTTCTTT. Complete variable domain (other parts from reference TRBV5-1 and TRBJ1-1): KAGVTQTPRYLIKTRGQQVTLSCSPISGHRSVSWYQQTPGQGLQFLFEYFSETQRNKGNFPGRFSGRQFSNSRSEMNVSTLELGDSALYLCASSWRGAKDTEAFFGQGTRLTVV.